These T cell receptor beta chains were read from a single sample in a study of blood T cell repertoires in COVID-19. Generated by immunoSEQ multiplex PCR, the TCRdb table keeps only in-frame clones and is missing some. The table has 200,000 to 250,000 clones, 70% to 90% seen once; the top ten hold more than 10%. Sequences were obtained from peripheral blood. The receptor set was obtained from a woman between 18 and 29 years old who had recovered from COVID-19. Both conserved end residues are part of each CDR3. Fields, in order: clone size, V gene, J gene, CDR3 protein. Only part of the rows carry a size: once, few, many, or a class if the clone is expanded.

size: once; V: TRBV6-2/TRBV6-3; J: TRBJ2-7; CDR3: CASSWTGGSYEQYF
size: .; V: TRBV19; J: TRBJ1-5; CDR3: CASPALQVINQPQHF
size: .; V: TRBV4-2; J: TRBJ2-3; CDR3: CASSQVNTGTSFTDTQYF
size: .; V: TRBV10-3; J: TRBJ1-3; CDR3: CAINPLGQGVPNTIYF
size: .; V: TRBV6-4; J: TRBJ2-7; CDR3: CASTLTGEYEQYF
size: .; V: TRBV12-3/TRBV12-4; J: TRBJ2-7; CDR3: CASSLNWSYEQYF
size: .; V: TRBV12-3/TRBV12-4; J: TRBJ1-1; CDR3: CASSLGHTEAFF
size: .; V: TRBV3-1/TRBV3-2; J: TRBJ2-1; CDR3: CASSPRQVIYNEQFF
size: .; V: TRBV4-2; J: TRBJ2-1; CDR3: CASSQEKSSYNEQFF
size: few; V: TRBV4-1; J: TRBJ2-2; CDR3: CASSQAPLASANTGELFF
size: .; V: TRBV4-2; J: TRBJ1-6; CDR3: CASSQVIGDLDRNSPLHF
size: few; V: TRBV30; J: TRBJ2-7; CDR3: CAWSPAGGNHEQYF
size: .; V: TRBV7-8; J: TRBJ2-5; CDR3: CAYTGVGDQGRETQYF
size: .; V: TRBV7-6; J: TRBJ1-5; CDR3: CASSLSEDQPQHF
size: .; V: TRBV19; J: TRBJ2-7; CDR3: CASSPGVEGYEQYF
size: .; V: TRBV5-6; J: TRBJ2-5; CDR3: CASSLRGSGETQYF
size: once; V: TRBV14; J: TRBJ2-7; CDR3: CASSQSDGTGPYEQYF
size: .; V: TRBV7-9; J: TRBJ1-4; CDR3: CASSPRSRGHGNEKLFF
size: .; V: TRBV27; J: TRBJ1-1; CDR3: CASSIVMNTEAFF
size: .; V: TRBV5-1; J: TRBJ2-7; CDR3: CASSFNSGRTSGIEQYF
size: .; V: TRBV29-1; J: TRBJ1-1; CDR3: CSVEGVSGRGTEAFF
size: .; V: TRBV19; J: TRBJ2-1; CDR3: CASSIGTGDEQFF
size: .; V: TRBV6-5; J: TRBJ2-7; CDR3: CASNPGTSFEQYF
size: .; V: TRBV5-4; J: TRBJ1-5; CDR3: CASSFWGGNQPQHF
size: .; V: TRBV19; J: TRBJ2-3; CDR3: CASSIVGSGETDTQYF
size: .; V: TRBV7-3; J: TRBJ2-7; CDR3: CASSPTGGGEQYF
size: .; V: TRBV27; J: TRBJ2-1; CDR3: CASRDYYNEQFF
size: .; V: TRBV30; J: TRBJ1-1; CDR3: CAWSPTHAMNTEAFF
size: .; V: TRBV6-5; J: TRBJ2-1; CDR3: CASSVRWTEQFF
size: .; V: TRBV9; J: TRBJ2-2; CDR3: CASSVGGGRATGELFF
size: .; V: TRBV6-5; J: TRBJ2-1; CDR3: CASSPQGQTYNEQFF
size: .; V: TRBV7-9; J: TRBJ1-1; CDR3: CASSLAGLGAFF
size: .; V: TRBV10-2; J: TRBJ1-2; CDR3: CASSESRTPLGYTF
size: few; V: TRBV6-5; J: TRBJ1-5; CDR3: CASSYSLGREQPQHF
size: once; V: TRBV5-1; J: TRBJ2-7; CDR3: CASSLEGARSYEQYF
size: .; V: TRBV12-5; J: TRBJ2-2; CDR3: CASGLVRRGGLAGVDTGELFF
size: .; V: TRBV6-5; J: TRBJ1-2; CDR3: CASRGQQTPNYGYTF
size: .; V: TRBV27; J: TRBJ2-1; CDR3: CASINTVDEQFF
size: few; V: TRBV10-1; J: TRBJ2-7; CDR3: CASSDPGQGVYEQYF
size: .; V: TRBV29-1; J: TRBJ1-2; CDR3: CSAQGGANYGYTF
size: .; V: TRBV15; J: TRBJ1-2; CDR3: CATSMRPGAPYGYTF
size: .; V: TRBV30; J: TRBJ2-7; CDR3: CAWDRVRSYEQYF
size: .; V: TRBV25-1; J: TRBJ1-2; CDR3: CASRDTRQGRYGYTF
size: .; V: TRBV29-1; J: TRBJ2-7; CDR3: CSVLLAGGPYEQYF
size: .; V: TRBV2; J: TRBJ2-2; CDR3: CASSLDFPGELFF
size: .; V: TRBV3-1/TRBV3-2; J: TRBJ1-6; CDR3: CASSLIGRGFNSPLHF
size: .; V: TRBV10-3; J: TRBJ1-2; CDR3: CAISESTGLVGGYTF
size: .; V: TRBV19; J: TRBJ2-7; CDR3: CASSPRDSRYEQYF
size: .; V: TRBV7-9; J: TRBJ2-1; CDR3: CASSGTSGIPEQFF
size: few; V: TRBV4-1; J: TRBJ1-4; CDR3: CASSPSRDRGGKEKLFF
size: many; V: TRBV27; J: TRBJ1-2; CDR3: CASSADRGYGYTF
size: .; V: TRBV10-1; J: TRBJ2-1; CDR3: CASSDGSGRVYNEQFF
size: .; V: TRBV21-1; J: TRBJ2-5; CDR3: CASSKGSQETQYF
size: .; V: TRBV7-7; J: TRBJ2-1; CDR3: CASSLTTSVTYNEQFF
size: .; V: TRBV27; J: TRBJ1-1; CDR3: CASSSSGSWDEAFF
size: .; V: TRBV27; J: TRBJ2-1; CDR3: CASKTPGTAHPSYNEQFF
size: .; V: TRBV5-1; J: TRBJ2-3; CDR3: CASSRAGAELDTQYF
size: .; V: TRBV5-5; J: TRBJ1-4; CDR3: CASSSQVEKLFF
size: .; V: TRBV25-1; J: TRBJ2-2; CDR3: CASSEYAGGWYTGELFF
size: .; V: TRBV19; J: TRBJ1-1; CDR3: CASSTVNTEAFF